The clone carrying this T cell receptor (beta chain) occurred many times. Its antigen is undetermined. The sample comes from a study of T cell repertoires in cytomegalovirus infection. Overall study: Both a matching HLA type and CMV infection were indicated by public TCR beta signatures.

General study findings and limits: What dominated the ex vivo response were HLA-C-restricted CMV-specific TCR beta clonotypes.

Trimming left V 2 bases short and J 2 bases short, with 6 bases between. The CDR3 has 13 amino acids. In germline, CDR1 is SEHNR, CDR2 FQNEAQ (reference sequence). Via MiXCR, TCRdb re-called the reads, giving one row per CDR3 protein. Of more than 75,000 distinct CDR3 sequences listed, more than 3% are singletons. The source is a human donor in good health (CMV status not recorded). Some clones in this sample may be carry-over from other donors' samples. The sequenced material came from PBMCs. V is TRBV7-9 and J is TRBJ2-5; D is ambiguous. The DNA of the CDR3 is TGTGCCAGCAGCTTATGGCAACAAGAGACCCAGTACTTC. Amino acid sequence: CASSLWQQETQYF.